A selection of T cell receptor beta chains follows, all from one sample in a study of neurological immune-mediated disorders. MiXCR, applied by TCRdb to the 5' RACE reads, yields one record per CDR3 protein. The sample lists roughly 100,000 distinct CDR3 sequences; more than 10% were seen once. Material for sequencing was PBMCs. The receptors stem from a female donor with HTLV-1-associated myelopathy (HAM/TSP). Both conserved end residues are part of each CDR3. D genes are given only for firm matches. Not all rows give a size; the values are once, few, many and, for expanded clones, a class.

J gene,V gene,CDR3 length,D gene,clone size,CDR3 protein,CDR3 DNA
TRBJ2-1,TRBV5-1,17,TRBD2,many,CASSSGLAGYSYNEQFF,TGCGCCAGCAGCTCGGGACTAGCGGGCTACTCCTACAATGAGCAGTTCTTC
TRBJ2-1,TRBV5-1,15,NA,many,CASSSSPDAYNEQFF,TGCGCCAGCAGCTCCTCCCCCGACGCCTACAATGAGCAGTTCTTC
TRBJ2-7,TRBV14,19,TRBD1,many,CASSPHPKHPGQGSYEQYF,TGTGCCAGCAGCCCGCACCCAAAACACCCGGGACAGGGTTCTTACGAGCAGTACTTC
TRBJ2-1,TRBV24-1,14,TRBD2,many,CATSGGGNYNEQFF,TGTGCCACCAGTGGCGGGGGGAATTACAATGAGCAGTTCTTC
TRBJ1-4,TRBV20-1,13,NA,many,CSAMGGRDEKLFF,TGCAGTGCTATGGGAGGGAGAGATGAAAAACTGTTTTTT
TRBJ2-7,TRBV12-3/TRBV12-4,13,NA,many,CASSFGQFYEQYF,TGTGCCAGCAGTTTCGGGCAGTTTTACGAGCAGTACTTC
TRBJ2-1,TRBV11-2,16,TRBD2,many,CASSSLAGVKYNEQFF,TGTGCCAGCAGCTCTCTAGCGGGGGTCAAATACAATGAGCAGTTCTTC
TRBJ2-3,TRBV20-1,12,NA,many,CSARVSGDTQYF,TGCAGTGCTAGAGTAAGCGGGGATACGCAGTATTTT
TRBJ2-5,TRBV5-8,16,TRBD1,many,CASSFDRGLVLETQYF,TGTGCCAGCAGCTTCGACAGGGGGTTGGTTTTAGAGACCCAGTACTTC
TRBJ2-2,TRBV24-1,14,NA,many,CATSDPRGPGELFF,TGTGCCACCAGCGACCCTCGGGGACCCGGGGAGCTGTTTTTT
TRBJ1-2,TRBV9,14,NA,many,CASSVGRGHYGYTF,TGTGCCAGCAGCGTAGGGAGGGGACACTATGGCTACACCTTC
TRBJ2-2,TRBV5-1,16,TRBD2,few,CASSVLAGASTGELFF,TGCGCCAGCAGCGTTCTAGCGGGGGCCTCCACCGGGGAGCTGTTTTTT
TRBJ2-1,TRBV7-8,16,NA,many,CASSLSPLDSYNEQFF,TGTGCCAGCAGCTTATCGCCCCTAGACTCCTACAATGAGCAGTTCTTC
TRBJ2-3,TRBV24-1,16,TRBD2,many,CATSAHSAGGTDTQYF,TGTGCCACCAGTGCTCATTCAGCGGGGGGCACAGATACGCAGTATTTT
TRBJ2-7,TRBV25-1,13,NA,NA,CASSGSVYYEQYF,TGTGCCAGCAGTGGGTCAGTCTACTACGAGCAGTACTTC
TRBJ1-1,TRBV20-1,13,NA,NA,CSGRTEGNTEAFF,TGCAGTGGGCGGACCGAAGGGAACACTGAAGCTTTCTTT
TRBJ1-1,TRBV5-1,14,NA,many,CASSSTGSDTEAFF,TGCGCCAGCAGCTCAACAGGGTCGGACACTGAAGCTTTCTTT
TRBJ2-7,TRBV5-6,14,NA,many,CASSKDVRNYEQYF,TGTGCCAGCAGCAAGGACGTCCGAAACTACGAGCAGTACTTC
TRBJ2-2,TRBV20-1,13,NA,many,CSAQMAYNGELFF,TGCAGTGCCCAAATGGCTTATAACGGGGAGCTGTTTTTT
TRBJ2-2,TRBV6-1,14,NA,NA,CASSVWGTTGELFF,TGTGCCAGCAGTGTCTGGGGCACCACCGGGGAGCTGTTTTTT
TRBJ2-1,TRBV2,13,NA,many,CASLDYTYNEQFF,TGTGCCAGCTTAGACTACACCTACAATGAGCAGTTCTTC
TRBJ2-3,TRBV4-2,15,NA,many,CASSRTEGSQDTQYF,TGTGCCAGCAGCCGGACGGAGGGGTCCCAAGATACGCAGTATTTT
TRBJ2-1,TRBV7-2,14,TRBD1,many,CATGGDSSYNEQFF,TGTGCCACAGGGGGAGATAGCTCCTACAATGAGCAGTTCTTC
TRBJ2-3,TRBV21-1,19,NA,many,CASSKSKETGQFLSDTQYF,TGTGCCAGCAGCAAAAGCAAGGAGACAGGGCAGTTTCTTTCAGATACGCAGTATTTT
TRBJ1-4,TRBV5-1,15,TRBD1,few,CASSLDRTTNEKLFF,TGCGCCAGCAGCCTGGACAGGACAACTAATGAAAAACTGTTTTTT
TRBJ2-7,TRBV7-2,14,NA,many,CASSLAGLPYEQYF,TGTGCCAGCAGCTTAGCTGGGCTCCCCTACGAGCAGTACTTC
TRBJ2-1,TRBV7-7,13,NA,NA,CASSLDSYDEQFF,TGTGCCAGCAGCTTAGATAGCTACGATGAGCAGTTCTTC
TRBJ2-5,TRBV14,14,NA,NA,CASSPQTGMWTQYF,TGTGCCAGCAGCCCGCAAACAGGGATGTGGACCCAGTACTTC
TRBJ1-2,TRBV10-3,16,NA,many,CAIRVGGSAANYGYTF,TGTGCCATCCGTGTGGGGGGGTCCGCAGCTAACTATGGCTACACCTTC
TRBJ2-7,TRBV10-3,14,NA,many,CAISERQLSYEQYF,TGTGCCATCAGTGAGAGACAGCTCTCCTACGAGCAGTACTTC
TRBJ2-2,TRBV20-1,13,NA,many,CSASESYAGELFF,TGCAGTGCTAGTGAATCATACGCCGGGGAGCTGTTTTTT
TRBJ2-3,TRBV5-1,14,TRBD1,many,CASYSGQGTDTQYF,TGCGCCAGCTACTCCGGACAGGGGACAGATACGCAGTATTTT
TRBJ2-7,TRBV6-1,11,NA,many,CASSGFYEQYF,TGTGCCAGCAGTGGGTTTTACGAGCAGTACTTC
TRBJ2-7,TRBV6-5,13,NA,many,CASTGPAGYEQYF,TGTGCCAGCACGGGTCCTGCTGGCTACGAGCAGTACTTC
TRBJ2-1,TRBV7-2,13,NA,NA,CASSLVGDYEQFF,TGTGCCAGCAGCTTAGTTGGGGACTATGAGCAGTTCTTC
TRBJ2-3,TRBV5-1,15,NA,many,CASRTASIGTDTQYF,TGCGCCAGCAGAACTGCTTCAATAGGTACAGATACGCAGTATTTT
TRBJ2-7,TRBV7-8,13,NA,many,CASGQGRIYEQYF,TGTGCCAGCGGCCAGGGCAGGATCTACGAGCAGTACTTC
TRBJ2-7,TRBV20-1,14,NA,many,CSARDLGRTYEQYF,TGCAGTGCTAGAGATTTGGGCAGGACCTACGAGCAGTACTTC
TRBJ2-3,TRBV7-2,18,TRBD2,many,CASSTTRFKRGPPDTQYF,TGTGCCAGCAGCACCACACGGTTTAAGCGGGGACCCCCAGATACGCAGTATTTT
TRBJ2-7,TRBV15,11,NA,few,CATRDGYEQYF,TGTGCTACCAGGGACGGCTACGAGCAGTACTTC
TRBJ2-1,TRBV20-1,15,NA,NA,CSARDFGGPRDEQFF,TGCAGTGCTAGAGATTTCGGGGGGCCCCGCGATGAGCAGTTCTTC